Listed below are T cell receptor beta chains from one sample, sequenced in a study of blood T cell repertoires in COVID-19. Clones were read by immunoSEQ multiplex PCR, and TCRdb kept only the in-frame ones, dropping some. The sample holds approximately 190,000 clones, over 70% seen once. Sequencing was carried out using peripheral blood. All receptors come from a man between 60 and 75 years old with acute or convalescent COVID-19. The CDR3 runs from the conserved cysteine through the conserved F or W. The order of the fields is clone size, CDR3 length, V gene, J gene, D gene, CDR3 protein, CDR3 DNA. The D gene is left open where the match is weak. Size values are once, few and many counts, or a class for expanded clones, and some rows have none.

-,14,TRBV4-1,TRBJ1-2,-,CASSPQQGNYGYTF,TGCGCCAGCAGCCCCCAACAGGGCAACTATGGCTACACCTTC
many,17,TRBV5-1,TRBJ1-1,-,CASSIASGTNMNTEAFF,TGCGCCAGCAGCATCGCCTCCGGGACAAACATGAACACTGAAGCTTTCTTT
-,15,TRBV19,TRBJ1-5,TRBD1,CASSRQGFRNQPQHF,TGTGCCAGTAGCCGACAGGGGTTTCGCAATCAGCCCCAGCATTTT
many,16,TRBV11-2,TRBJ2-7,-,CASSLGPGSGSYEQYF,TGTGCCAGCAGCTTAGGGCCCGGGAGTGGGTCCTACGAGCAGTACTTC
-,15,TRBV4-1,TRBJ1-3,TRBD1,CASSHSGQGGNTIYF,TGCGCCAGCAGCCATTCGGGACAGGGTGGAAACACCATATATTTT
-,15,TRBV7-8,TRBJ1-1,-,CASSLQGRGGTEAFF,TGTGCCAGCAGCTTGCAGGGCAGGGGTGGGACTGAAGCTTTCTTT
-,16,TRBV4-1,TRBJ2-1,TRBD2,CASSQPTSGVRDEQFF,TGCGCCAGCAGCCAGCCCACTAGCGGGGTTCGCGATGAGCAGTTCTTC
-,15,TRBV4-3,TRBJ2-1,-,CASSQEQAAYNEQFF,TGCGCCAGCAGCCAAGAACAGGCAGCCTACAATGAGCAGTTCTTC
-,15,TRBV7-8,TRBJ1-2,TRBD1,CASSLGGTGGYGYTF,TGTGCCAGCAGCTTAGGCGGGACAGGGGGGTATGGCTACACCTTC
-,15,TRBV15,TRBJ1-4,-,CATSRDPGRDEKLFF,TGTGCCACCAGCAGAGATCCTGGGAGGGATGAAAAACTGTTTTTT